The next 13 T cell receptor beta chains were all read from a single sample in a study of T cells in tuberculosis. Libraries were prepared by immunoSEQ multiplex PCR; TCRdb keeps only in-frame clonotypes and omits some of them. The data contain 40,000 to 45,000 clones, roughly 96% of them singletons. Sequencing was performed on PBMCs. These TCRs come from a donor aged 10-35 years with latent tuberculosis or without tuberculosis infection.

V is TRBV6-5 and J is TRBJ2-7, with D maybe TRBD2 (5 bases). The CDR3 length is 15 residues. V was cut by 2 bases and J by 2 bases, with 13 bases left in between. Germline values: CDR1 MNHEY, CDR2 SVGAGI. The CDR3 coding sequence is TGTGCCAGCAGTTACGGCCCGGGATCCACCTACGAGCAGTACTTC. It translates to CASSYGPGSTYEQYF.

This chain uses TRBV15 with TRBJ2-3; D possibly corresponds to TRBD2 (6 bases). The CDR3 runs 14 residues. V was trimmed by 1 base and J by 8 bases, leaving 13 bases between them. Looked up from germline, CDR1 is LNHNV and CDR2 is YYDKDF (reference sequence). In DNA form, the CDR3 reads TGTGCCACCAGCAGAGGAGGGGAGGACGCTACGCAGTATTTT. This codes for CATSRGGEDATQYF.

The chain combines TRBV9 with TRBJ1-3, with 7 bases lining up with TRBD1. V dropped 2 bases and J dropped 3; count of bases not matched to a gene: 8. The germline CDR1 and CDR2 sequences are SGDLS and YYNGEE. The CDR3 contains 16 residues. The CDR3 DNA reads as TGTGCCAGCAGCGTGTACAGGGGTATAGGTGGAAACACCATATATTTT. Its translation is CASSVYRGIGGNTIYF.

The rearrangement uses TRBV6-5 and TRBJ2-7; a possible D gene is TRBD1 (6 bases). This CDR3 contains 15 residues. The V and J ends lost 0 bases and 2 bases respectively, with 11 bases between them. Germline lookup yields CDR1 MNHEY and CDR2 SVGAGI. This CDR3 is CASSYSSGQPYEQYF. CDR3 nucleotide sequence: TGTGCCAGCAGTTACTCCTCGGGACAACCCTACGAGCAGTACTTC.

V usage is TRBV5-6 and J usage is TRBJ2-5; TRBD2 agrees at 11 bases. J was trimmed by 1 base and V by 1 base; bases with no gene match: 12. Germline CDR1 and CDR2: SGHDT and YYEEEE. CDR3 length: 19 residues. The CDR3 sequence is CASSLLLAGEGYLQETQYF. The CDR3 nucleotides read TGTGCCAGCAGCTTGTTACTAGCGGGAGAGGGGTACCTCCAAGAGACCCAGTACTTC.

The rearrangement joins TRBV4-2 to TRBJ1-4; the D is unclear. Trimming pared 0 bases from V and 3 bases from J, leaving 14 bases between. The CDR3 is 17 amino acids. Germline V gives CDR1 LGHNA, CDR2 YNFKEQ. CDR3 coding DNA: TGTGCCAGCAGCCAAGAAGGATGGGCGGACTCTAATGAAAAACTGTTTTTT. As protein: CASSQEGWADSNEKLFF.

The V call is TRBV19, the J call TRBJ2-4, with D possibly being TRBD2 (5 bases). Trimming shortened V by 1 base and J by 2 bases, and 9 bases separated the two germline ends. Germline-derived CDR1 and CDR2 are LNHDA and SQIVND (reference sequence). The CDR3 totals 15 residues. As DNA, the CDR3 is TGTGCCAGTAGTATAGGAGGGAGTACCAAAAACATTCAGTACTTC. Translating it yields CASSIGGSTKNIQYF.

The CDR3 spells CASRFSHSSNQPQHF. The DNA for the CDR3 is TGTGCCAGTAGATTCAGTCATTCTAGCAATCAGCCCCAGCATTTT. The genes are TRBV19 and TRBJ1-5; D gene ambiguous. CDR3 length: 15 amino acids. V lost 6 bases, J lost 0 bases, and 12 bases lay in between. Germline lookup yields CDR1 LNHDA and CDR2 SQIVND (reference sequence).

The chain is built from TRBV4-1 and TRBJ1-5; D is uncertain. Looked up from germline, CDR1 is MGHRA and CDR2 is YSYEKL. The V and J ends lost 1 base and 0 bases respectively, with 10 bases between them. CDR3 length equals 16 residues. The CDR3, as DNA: TGCGCCAGCAGCCAAGTTCAGGTAGATAGCAATCAGCCCCAGCATTTT. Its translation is CASSQVQVDSNQPQHF.

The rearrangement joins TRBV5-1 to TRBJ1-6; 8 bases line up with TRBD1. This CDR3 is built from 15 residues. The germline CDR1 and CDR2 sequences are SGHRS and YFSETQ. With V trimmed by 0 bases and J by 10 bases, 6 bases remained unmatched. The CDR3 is CASSLADRGNSPLHF. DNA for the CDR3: TGCGCCAGCAGCTTGGCCGACAGGGGAAACTCACCCCTCCACTTT.

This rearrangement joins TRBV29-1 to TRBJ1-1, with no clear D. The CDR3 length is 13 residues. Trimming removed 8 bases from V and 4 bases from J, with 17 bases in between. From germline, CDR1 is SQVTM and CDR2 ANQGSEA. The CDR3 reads CSTTEREGTEAFF. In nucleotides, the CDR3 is TGCAGCACTACAGAACGGGAGGGCACTGAAGCTTTCTTT. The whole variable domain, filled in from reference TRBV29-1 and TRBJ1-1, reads SAVISQKPSRDICQRGTSLTIQCQVDSQVTMMFWYRQQPGQSLTLIATANQGSEATYESGFVIDKFPISRPNLTFSTLTVSNMSPEDSSIYLCSTTEREGTEAFFGQGTRLTVV.

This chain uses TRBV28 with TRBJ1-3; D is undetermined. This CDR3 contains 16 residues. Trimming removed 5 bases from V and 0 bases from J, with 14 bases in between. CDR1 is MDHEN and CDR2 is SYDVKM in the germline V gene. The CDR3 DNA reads TGTGCCAGCAGTCCCGAGCCCCGGTACTCTGGAAACACCATATATTTT. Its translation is CASSPEPRYSGNTIYF.

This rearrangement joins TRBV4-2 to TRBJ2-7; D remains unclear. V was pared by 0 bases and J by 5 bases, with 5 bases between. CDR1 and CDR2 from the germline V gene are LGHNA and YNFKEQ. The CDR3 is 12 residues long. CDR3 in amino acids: CASSQDPDEQYF. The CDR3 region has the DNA TGTGCCAGCAGCCAAGATCCGGACGAGCAGTACTTC.